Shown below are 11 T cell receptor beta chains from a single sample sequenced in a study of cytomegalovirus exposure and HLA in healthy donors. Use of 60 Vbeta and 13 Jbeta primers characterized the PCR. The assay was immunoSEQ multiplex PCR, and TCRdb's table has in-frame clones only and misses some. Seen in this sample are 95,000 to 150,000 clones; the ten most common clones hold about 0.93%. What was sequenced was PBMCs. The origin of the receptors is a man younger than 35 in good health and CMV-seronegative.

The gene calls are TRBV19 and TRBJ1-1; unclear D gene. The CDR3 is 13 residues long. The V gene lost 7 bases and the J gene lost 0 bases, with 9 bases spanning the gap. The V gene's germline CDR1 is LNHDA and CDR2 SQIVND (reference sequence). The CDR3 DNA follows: TGTGCCAGTACCACAGCCGTGAACACTGAAGCTTTCTTT. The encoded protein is CASTTAVNTEAFF.

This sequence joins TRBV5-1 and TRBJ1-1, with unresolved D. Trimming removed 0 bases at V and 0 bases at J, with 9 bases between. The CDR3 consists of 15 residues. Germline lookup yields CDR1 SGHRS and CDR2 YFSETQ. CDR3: CASSLDPYLNTEAFF. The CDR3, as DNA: TGCGCCAGCAGCTTGGATCCGTATCTGAACACTGAAGCTTTCTTT.

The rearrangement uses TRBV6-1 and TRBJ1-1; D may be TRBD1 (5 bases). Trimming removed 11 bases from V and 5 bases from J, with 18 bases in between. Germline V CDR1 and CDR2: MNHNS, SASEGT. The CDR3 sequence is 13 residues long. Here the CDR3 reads CAGGGSASTEAFF. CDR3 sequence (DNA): TGTGCCGGGGGAGGGTCCGCTAGTACTGAAGCTTTCTTT.

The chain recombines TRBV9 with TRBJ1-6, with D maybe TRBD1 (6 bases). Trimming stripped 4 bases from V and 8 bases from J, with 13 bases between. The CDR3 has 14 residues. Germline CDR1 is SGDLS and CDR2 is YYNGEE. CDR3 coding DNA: TGTGCCAGCAGCCCAGGGGCCGATCATTCACCCCTCCACTTT. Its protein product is CASSPGADHSPLHF. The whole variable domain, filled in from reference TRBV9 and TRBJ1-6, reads DSGVTQTPKHLITATGQRVTLRCSPRSGDLSVYWYQQSLDQGLQFLIQYYNGEERAKGNILERFSAQQFPDLHSELNLSSLELGDSALYFCASSPGADHSPLHFGNGTRLTVT.

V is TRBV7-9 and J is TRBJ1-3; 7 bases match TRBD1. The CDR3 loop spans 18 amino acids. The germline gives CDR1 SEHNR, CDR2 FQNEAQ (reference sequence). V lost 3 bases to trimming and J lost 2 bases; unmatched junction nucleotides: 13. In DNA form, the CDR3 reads TGTGCCAGCAGCTTCCAGATGACAGGGTTTAATACTGGAAACACCATATATTTT. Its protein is CASSFQMTGFNTGNTIYF.

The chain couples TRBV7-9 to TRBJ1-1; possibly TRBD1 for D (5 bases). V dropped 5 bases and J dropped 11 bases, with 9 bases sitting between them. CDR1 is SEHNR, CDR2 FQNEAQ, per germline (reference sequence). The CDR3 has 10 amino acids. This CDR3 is CASSRRGAFF. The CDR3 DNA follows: TGTGCCAGCAGCCGAAGGGGCGCTTTCTTT.

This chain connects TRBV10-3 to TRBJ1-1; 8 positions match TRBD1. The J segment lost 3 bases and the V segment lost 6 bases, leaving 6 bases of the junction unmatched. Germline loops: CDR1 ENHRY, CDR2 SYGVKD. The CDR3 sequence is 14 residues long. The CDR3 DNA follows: TGTGCCATCAGAGGACAGGGCAAGGACACTGAAGCTTTCTTT. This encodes CAIRGQGKDTEAFF.

The CDR3 coding sequence is TGCACCAGCAGCCGCCGGACTAGCGCCTCCTACGAGCAGTACTTC. Translation: CTSSRRTSASYEQYF. This chain joins TRBV1 and TRBJ2-7; TRBD2 was called by the table and not checked on the DNA. TRBV1 is annotated as a pseudogene. The CDR3 has 15 residues.

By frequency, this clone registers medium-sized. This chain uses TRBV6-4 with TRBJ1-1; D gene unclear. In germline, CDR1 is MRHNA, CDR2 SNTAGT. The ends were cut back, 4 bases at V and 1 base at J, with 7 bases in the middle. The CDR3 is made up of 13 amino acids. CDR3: CASSAGENTEAFF. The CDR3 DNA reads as TGTGCCAGCAGTGCCGGGGAGAACACTGAAGCTTTCTTT.

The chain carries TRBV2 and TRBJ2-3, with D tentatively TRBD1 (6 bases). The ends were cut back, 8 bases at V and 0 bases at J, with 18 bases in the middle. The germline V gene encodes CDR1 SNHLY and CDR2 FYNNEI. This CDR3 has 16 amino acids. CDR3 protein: CASLQGLTLSTDTQYF. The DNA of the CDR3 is TGTGCCAGCTTACAGGGCCTAACGCTTAGCACAGATACGCAGTATTTT.

CDR3 amino acids: CASPGGSGSYEQYF. DNA of the CDR3: TGTGCCAGCCCCGGGGGTAGCGGGAGTTACGAGCAGTACTTC. The genes are TRBV28 and TRBJ2-7, with TRBD2 identical over 9 bases. Losses at the gene ends were 8 bases for V and 4 bases for J; bases not matched to a gene: 9. CDR1 is MDHEN and CDR2 is SYDVKM in the germline V gene. This CDR3 contains 14 residues.